The 24 T cell receptor beta chains below were found in one sample sequenced in a study of T cells in Graves' hyperthyroidism and ophthalmopathy. It was RNA transcripts that yielded the amplified TCR beta CDR3 regions. First-round RT-PCR with HTBI primers amplified the TCR CDR3 region. One entry per CDR3 protein, called by TCRdb with MiXCR from the multiplex PCR reads. The sample has a few hundred thousand distinct CDR3 sequences, around 45% seen once. Sequencing was performed on peripheral blood or thyroid tissue (not recorded which). These receptors were obtained from a woman aged 18-30 years with Graves' hyperthyroidism.

The chain links TRBV6-5 to TRBJ1-1; 7 nucleotides line up with TRBD1. In germline, CDR1 is MNHEY, CDR2 SVGAGI. V shed 5 bases and J 4 bases; nucleotides not matched to a gene: 10. This CDR3 contains 15 residues. The CDR3 loop is CASSNEGRGGTEAFF. CDR3 sequence (DNA): TGTGCCAGCAGTAACGAGGGCAGGGGGGGCACTGAAGCTTTCTTT.

This clonotype was counted ten times or more. This chain uses TRBV19 with TRBJ1-4, with 8 bases identical to TRBD1. The CDR3 spans 14 residues. Trimming removed 7 bases from V and 4 bases from J; junction bases left unmatched: 5. Germline CDR1 is LNHDA and CDR2 is SQIVND (reference sequence). The CDR3 region is CASTLTGDNEKLFF. The CDR3 DNA sequence: TGTGCCAGTACCCTGACAGGGGATAATGAAAAACTGTTTTTT.

The chain employs TRBV5-1 and TRBJ2-7, with TRBD1 matching 8 bases. The CDR3 sequence is 14 residues long. The ends lost 4 bases at V and 3 bases at J; junction bases unmatched: 6. Germline V gene sequence: CDR1 SGHRS, CDR2 YFSETQ. The CDR3 is CASSVWTGYYEQYF. CDR3 sequence (DNA): TGCGCCAGCAGCGTGTGGACAGGGTACTACGAGCAGTACTTC.

In regard to this clonotype: The missing conserved phenylalanine or tryptophan at the end of this CDR3 makes a read error likely. It is unclear where the CDR3 begins or ends on the DNA, so no DNA is shown, and the CDR3 is as TCRdb lists it. The chain uses TRBV5-1 and TRBJ2-5; TRBD2, as called in the table, went unchecked against the DNA. The CDR3 sequence runs 10 residues, both termini included. Germline assignment: CDR1 SGHRS and CDR2 YFSETQ. CDR3 in amino acids: CASSLVALNT.

This chain uses TRBV15 with TRBJ2-7; 10 nucleotides match TRBD2. Germline V lookup: CDR1 LNHNV, CDR2 YYDKDF (reference sequence). This CDR3 is built from 15 residues. The V segment lost 6 bases and the J segment 7 bases; nucleotides outside the gene matches: 12. For the CDR3, the DNA is TGTGCCACCAGTGACCCAAGCGGGAGGGCCGGGGAGCAGTACTTC. Translation gives CATSDPSGRAGEQYF.

The rearrangement links TRBV2 to TRBJ1-5, with a tentative D call TRBD1 (6 bases). This CDR3 is 13 amino acids long. Germline V gives CDR1 SNHLY, CDR2 FYNNEI. This CDR3 reads CASDGQNNQPQHF. DNA of the CDR3: TGTGCTAGTGACGGACAGAACAATCAGCCCCAGCATTTT.

DNA for the CDR3: TGTGCCATCAGTGACTCAAGCGAGTACACGAACACCGGGGAGCTGTTTTTT. As protein: CAISDSSEYTNTGELFF. The rearrangement joins TRBV10-3 to TRBJ2-2; no clear D gene. Germline values: CDR1 ENHRY, CDR2 SYGVKD. Trimming removed 3 bases at V and 0 bases at J, with 14 bases between. This CDR3 is 17 amino acids long.

The genes are TRBV4-3 and TRBJ2-5; D might be TRBD2 (6 bases). V was shortened by 1 base and J by 9 bases, with 18 bases between the two germline ends. CDR1 LGHNA and CDR2 YSLEER come from the germline V gene. This CDR3 is built from 15 residues. The CDR3 DNA follows: TGCGCCAGCAGCCAAGGATCCCGGGGAGGTCAGCCCCAGTACTTC. Protein product: CASSQGSRGGQPQYF.

This clonotype was observed a single time. The chain links TRBV20-1 to TRBJ1-2; D not certain. V lost 0 bases and J 8 bases, leaving 16 bases between the germline ends. From germline, CDR1 is DFQATT and CDR2 SNEGSKA (reference sequence). The CDR3 totals 14 residues. The CDR3 nucleotides read TGCAGTGCTAGAGAAGGGAGGTCCACTGCCGGCTACACCTTC. It yields the protein CSAREGRSTAGYTF.

V and J are TRBV7-3 and TRBJ1-1; D possibly corresponds to TRBD1 (6 bases). From germline, CDR1 is SGHTA and CDR2 FQGTGA. Trimming removed 8 bases from V and 8 bases from J, with 21 bases in between. The CDR3 is 14 amino acids. DNA of the CDR3: TGTGCCAGCGCAAGACTAGCGGGGGGCGCGGAAGCTTTCTTT. This encodes CASARLAGGAEAFF.

In its sample, this clonotype was seen many times. The CDR3 is CSASGTRFGGELFF. CDR3 nucleotide sequence: TGCAGTGCTTCCGGGACTAGATTTGGCGGGGAGCTGTTTTTT. This chain uses TRBV20-1 with TRBJ2-2; the match to TRBD2 covers 8 bases. The CDR3 consists of 14 residues. V trimming: 5 bases; J trimming: 7 bases; junction bases outside the gene matches: 9. Germline CDR1 reads DFQATT; CDR2 reads SNEGSKA (reference sequence).

This CDR3 reads CASSSRYRGNQPQHF. CDR3 coding DNA: TGTGCCAGCAGTAGCCGCTACAGGGGTAATCAGCCCCAGCATTTT. The rearrangement uses TRBV12-3 or TRBV12-4 and TRBJ1-5; 7 nucleotides align to TRBD1. The CDR3 has 15 amino acids. V trimming: 5 bases; J trimming: 4 bases; junction bases outside the gene matches: 8.

Notes on this clonotype: No conserved phenylalanine or tryptophan is present at the end of the CDR3, so a read error is the likely explanation. The DNA is left out, because the CDR3 cannot be placed on it with certainty; the CDR3 is given as TCRdb lists it. The chain recombines TRBV18 with TRBJ2-5. Germline CDR1 is KGHSH and CDR2 is LQKENI. The length of the CDR3 is 11 amino acids, counting both ends. The CDR3 spells CASSLTDLSYY.

At least ten counts were recorded for this clonotype. This chain connects TRBV9 to TRBJ2-7, with TRBD2 matching 7 bases. The CDR3 loop spans 14 amino acids. Germline-derived CDR1 and CDR2 are SGDLS and YYNGEE. The V gene end was trimmed by 0 bases and the J gene end by 3 bases; junction bases not matched to a gene: 3. The DNA of the CDR3 is TGTGCCAGCAGCGTAGCCTTAGCGGGCTACGAGCAGTACTTC. Translation gives CASSVALAGYEQYF.

The rearrangement links TRBV4-1 to TRBJ2-6, with 10 positions matching TRBD1. Unmatched junction bases numbered 9, after V lost 2 bases and J lost 2 bases. The CDR3 is 19 amino acids. Germline-derived CDR1 and CDR2 are MGHRA and YSYEKL. CDR3 coding DNA: TGCGCCAGCAGCCAACCACTCCGACAGGGGGCGGCTGGGGCCAACGTCCTGACTTTC. It codes for CASSQPLRQGAAGANVLTF.

This clonotype has ten or more counts. J is TRBJ1-2 and V is TRBV24-1, with D tentatively TRBD1 (6 bases). There are 17 residues in the CDR3. CDR1 KGHDR and CDR2 SFDVKD come from the germline V gene. Trimming removed 4 bases at V and 3 bases at J, with 20 bases between. For the CDR3, the DNA is TGTGCCACCAGTGACACCTTAAACAGGGAGGGCCACTATGGCTACACCTTC. Encoded protein: CATSDTLNREGHYGYTF.

This clonotype was recorded many times. The chain links TRBV10-3 to TRBJ1-2, with D tentatively TRBD1 (5 bases). The CDR3 has 15 residues. CDR1 and CDR2 (germline): ENHRY, SYGVKD. V shed 10 bases and J shed 4 bases, with 22 bases lying between them. The DNA of the CDR3 is TGTGCCACTGTGGGCGCGGGGCCAGCGGGCTATGGCTACACCTTC. Protein sequence: CATVGAGPAGYGYTF.

This clonotype was observed a few times. The CDR3 loop is CASSPHGTPTEAFF. The CDR3 DNA sequence: TGTGCCAGCAGTCCCCATGGGACCCCCACTGAAGCTTTCTTT. The chain combines TRBV12-3 or TRBV12-4 with TRBJ1-1; TRBD1 is a possible D gene (5 bases). The CDR3 spans 14 residues. V lost 5 bases to trimming and J lost 4 bases, with 14 bases between them.

The chain joins TRBV20-1 to TRBJ2-7; 7 bases map to TRBD1. The CDR3 runs to 12 residues. Trimming removed 4 bases from V and 3 bases from J; junction bases left unmatched: 3. Germline CDR1 and CDR2: DFQATT and SNEGSKA (reference sequence). The CDR3 region is CSATRQGYEQYF. DNA of the CDR3: TGCAGTGCTACCCGACAGGGCTACGAGCAGTACTTC.

This clonotype has at least ten counts. This sequence joins TRBV29-1 and TRBJ2-7, with 13 positions matching TRBD2. V gave up 0 bases and J gave up 0 bases; unmatched junction bases: 8. Germline values: CDR1 SQVTM, CDR2 ANQGSEA. The CDR3 spans 18 residues. The CDR3 DNA sequence: TGCAGCGTTGAAGATCGGACTAGCGGGAGAGTAAGCTCCTACGAGCAGTACTTC. Protein: CSVEDRTSGRVSSYEQYF.

This chain links TRBV7-9 with TRBJ1-4; tentatively, D is TRBD1 (5 bases). The V gene lost 5 bases and the J gene lost 7 bases, with 14 bases spanning the gap. This CDR3 contains 14 residues. Germline V gene data show CDR1 as SEHNR and CDR2 as FQNEAQ (reference sequence). The CDR3 DNA is TGTGCCAGCAGCGCACGGACAACGGGTGAAAAACTGTTTTTT. Protein sequence: CASSARTTGEKLFF.

The chain recombines TRBV12-3 or TRBV12-4 with TRBJ1-5; 12 bases map to TRBD1. This CDR3 region has 13 residues. V shed 6 bases and J 13 bases; nucleotides not matched to a gene: 7. This chain's CDR3 is CASRRGQGANQHF. CDR3 coding DNA: TGTGCCAGCAGAAGGGGACAGGGGGCCAATCAGCATTTT.

This clonotype came up many times. This chain uses TRBV20-1 with TRBJ1-6; D unresolved. Trimming removed 0 bases at V and 10 bases at J, with 13 bases between. The CDR3 loop spans 14 amino acids. Per germline, CDR1 DFQATT and CDR2 SNEGSKA (reference sequence). This CDR3 reads CSARESGIRSPLHF. The CDR3 coding sequence is TGCAGTGCTAGAGAGTCGGGGATCCGCTCACCCCTCCACTTT.

In its sample, this clonotype was seen many times. The chain carries TRBV20-1 and TRBJ2-2; 7 bases map to TRBD2. The trim removed 3 bases at V and 5 bases at J, leaving 6 bases unmatched. The V gene's germline CDR1 is DFQATT and CDR2 SNEGSKA (reference sequence). The CDR3 extends over 14 amino acids. The CDR3 DNA is TGCAGTGCTAGTGTAGCGGGTTTTACCGGGGAGCTGTTTTTT. This translates into CSASVAGFTGELFF.